The 27 T cell receptor beta chains below were found in one sample sequenced in a study of T cells in Graves' hyperthyroidism and ophthalmopathy. Amplified TCR beta CDR3 regions derived from RNA transcripts. Primed by the HTBI set, a first-round RT-PCR was run on the TCR CDR3. A single record per CDR3 protein comes from TCRdb applying MiXCR to the multiplex PCR reads. The table includes some 400,000 distinct CDR3 sequences, less than 15% detected once. The specimen sequenced was blood. The receptors derive from a man in his thirties or forties with Graves' hyperthyroidism that later progressed to Graves' ophthalmopathy.

The sample holds many counts of this clonotype. The V and J genes are TRBV9 and TRBJ2-7; D is unresolved. The CDR3 totals 13 residues. CDR1 is SGDLS, CDR2 YYNGEE, per germline. Trimming removed 3 bases from V and 2 bases from J, with 9 bases in between. The CDR3 loop reads CASSDSTTYEQYF. In DNA, the CDR3 is TGTGCCAGCAGCGACAGTACTACCTACGAGCAGTACTTC.

This clonotype was found a few times. The chain carries TRBV6-6 and TRBJ1-4, with 11 bases that match TRBD1. Germline loops: CDR1 MNHNY, CDR2 SVGAGI (reference sequence). The CDR3 runs 17 residues. V trimming: 2 bases; J trimming: 7 bases; junction bases outside the gene matches: 9. CDR3 bases: TGTGCCAGCAGTTACCCCCATGGACAGGGGGCTGGTGAAAAACTGTTTTTT. This encodes CASSYPHGQGAGEKLFF.

This clonotype was seen many times. The chain recombines TRBV7-7 with TRBJ2-3; D unclear. Looked up from germline, CDR1 is SSHAT and CDR2 is FNYEAQ (reference sequence). This CDR3 contains 15 residues. With 1 base removed from V and 0 bases from J, the gap between germline ends came to 8 bases. CDR3 coding DNA: TGTGCCAGCAGCTTAGTATTTAGCAGCACAGATACGCAGTATTTT. This gives the protein CASSLVFSSTDTQYF.

This clonotype was detected ten times or more. The chain is built from TRBV3-1 and TRBJ2-7; 11 bases match TRBD2. The CDR3 loop spans 17 amino acids. Germline CDR1 is LGHDT and CDR2 is YNNKEL (reference sequence). Trimming took 3 bases from V and 3 from J; bases not matched to a gene: 10. The CDR3 sequence is CASSHRSGLAGGYEQYF. The DNA of the CDR3 is TGTGCCAGCAGCCACCGATCGGGGCTAGCGGGGGGCTACGAGCAGTACTTC.

Comments on this clonotype: This may come from a read error, since a much larger clone is one base off. The chain links TRBV2 to TRBJ2-5; 12 bases match TRBD2. This CDR3 contains 14 residues. Per germline, CDR1 SNHLY and CDR2 FYNNEI. The CDR3 protein is CVSSPGTSGETQYF. CDR3 DNA sequence: TGTGTCAGCAGTCCCGGGACTAGCGGGGAGACCCAGTACTTC.

This chain uses TRBV6-1 with TRBJ2-1; 7 positions agree with TRBD1. V shed 5 bases, J shed 9 bases, and the junction held 13 bases outside the gene matches. The CDR3 is 15 amino acids. CDR1 and CDR2 from the germline V gene are MNHNS and SASEGT. DNA for the CDR3: TGTGCCAGCAGTTTAATACCCACACAGGGGAGTGAGCAGTTCTTC. Protein: CASSLIPTQGSEQFF.

This clonotype appeared many times. V gene TRBV7-6 combines with J gene TRBJ1-2, with 10 bases identical to TRBD1. Germline lookup yields CDR1 SGHVS and CDR2 FNYEAQ. The junction had 8 bases not matched to a gene; V was cut back by 4 bases and J by 6 bases. The length of the CDR3 is 15 residues. CDR3 nucleotide sequence: TGTGCCAGCAGCTCTTCGGGACAGGGGATCGATGGCTACACCTTC. Its protein product is CASSSSGQGIDGYTF.

This clonotype was found many times. The rearrangement uses TRBV7-2 and TRBJ1-2; D gene unclear. The CDR3 sequence is 12 residues long. Germline loops: CDR1 SGHTA, CDR2 FQGNSA. Deletions cut 3 bases from V and 7 bases from J, with 9 bases between. DNA for the CDR3: TGTGCCAGCAGCTTTGGGCGGGGTGGCTACACCTTC. As protein: CASSFGRGGYTF. The full variable domain, with the rest looked up from reference TRBV7-2 and TRBJ1-2, is GAGVSQSPSNKVTEKGKDVELRCDPISGHTALYWYRQSLGQGLEFLIYFQGNSAPDKSGLPSDRFSAERTGGSVSTLTIQRTQQEDSAVYLCASSFGRGGYTFGSGTRLTVV.

In its sample, this clonotype was seen a few times. The rearrangement links TRBV28 to TRBJ1-3; TRBD1 is a possible D gene (5 bases). Trimming stripped 2 bases from V and 8 bases from J, with 10 bases between. Germline loops: CDR1 MDHEN, CDR2 SYDVKM. The CDR3 contains 13 residues. The CDR3 sequence is CASSLGGSDTIYF. CDR3 in DNA: TGTGCCAGCAGTTTAGGGGGATCAGACACCATATATTTT.

As for this clonotype: Possible read error: a much larger clone is one base away. The rearrangement joins TRBV7-2 to TRBJ2-2, with D possibly matching TRBD2 (5 bases). The CDR3 has 14 residues. Germline V lookup: CDR1 SGHTA, CDR2 FQGNSA. The CDR3 spells CASSLAPHTGELLF. Here the CDR3 DNA reads TGTGCCAGCAGCTTAGCCCCCCACACCGGGGAGCTGCTTTTT.

The V call is TRBV5-5, the J call TRBJ2-7; no firm D call. V gave up 0 bases and J gave up 5 bases, with 6 bases separating them. Germline assignment: CDR1 SGHKS and CDR2 YYEKEE (reference sequence). The CDR3 extends over 12 amino acids. The CDR3 region has the DNA TGTGCCAGCAGCTTGGCGGAGAACGAGCAGTACTTC. Translation gives CASSLAENEQYF.

This clonotype was recorded at least ten times. This rearrangement joins TRBV6-1 to TRBJ1-1; D gene unclear. Trimming took 5 bases from V and 3 from J, leaving 10 bases between them. This CDR3 is 13 amino acids long. Looked up from germline, CDR1 is MNHNS and CDR2 is SASEGT. In DNA form, the CDR3 reads TGTGCCAGCAGTACCCGACCGTACACTGAAGCTTTCTTT. It encodes CASSTRPYTEAFF.

The rearrangement links TRBV5-1 to TRBJ1-5; D remains ambiguous. V gave up 0 bases and J gave up 7 bases, with 11 bases separating them. Germline CDR1 SGHRS, CDR2 YFSETQ. The CDR3 covers 14 residues. The CDR3 protein is CASSLAEGSQPQHF. The CDR3 DNA is TGCGCCAGCAGCTTGGCGGAGGGTTCACAGCCCCAGCATTTT. Complete variable domain (other parts from reference TRBV5-1 and TRBJ1-5): KAGVTQTPRYLIKTRGQQVTLSCSPISGHRSVSWYQQTPGQGLQFLFEYFSETQRNKGNFPGRFSGRQFSNSRSEMNVSTLELGDSALYLCASSLAEGSQPQHFGDGTRLSIL.

There are a few counts of this clonotype. V and J are TRBV9 and TRBJ1-1; 7 bases line up with TRBD1. The CDR3 runs 15 residues. Germline CDR1 and CDR2: SGDLS and YYNGEE. The junction had 5 bases not matched to a gene; V was cut back by 3 bases and J by 0 bases. In DNA, the CDR3 is TGTGCCAGCAGCGCCCAACAGGGGATGAACACTGAAGCTTTCTTT. Amino acid sequence: CASSAQQGMNTEAFF.

The chain recombines TRBV5-5 with TRBJ2-1, with 8 bases fitting TRBD2. The germline V gene encodes CDR1 SGHKS and CDR2 YYEKEE (reference sequence). J lost 10 bases, V lost 6 bases, and 12 bases had no gene match. This CDR3 has 14 residues. The CDR3 sequence is CASNPTGGAREQFF. The CDR3 DNA reads TGTGCCAGCAACCCCACCGGGGGGGCGCGGGAGCAGTTCTTC.

This clonotype was picked up many times. The chain uses TRBV2 and TRBJ1-2; 10 nucleotides line up with TRBD1. After removal of 6 bases from V and 4 bases from J, the junction contained 5 bases not matched to a gene. Germline lookup yields CDR1 SNHLY and CDR2 FYNNEI. The CDR3 covers 14 residues. The CDR3 region has the DNA TGTGCCAGCAGGGCGACAGGGGGCCGCTATGGCTACACCTTC. It specifies CASRATGGRYGYTF.

This rearrangement joins TRBV7-9 to TRBJ1-2; 9 bases match TRBD1. Trimming took 5 bases from V and 0 from J; bases not matched to a gene: 7. Germline-derived CDR1 and CDR2 are SEHNR and FQNEAQ (reference sequence). The CDR3 is 16 amino acids. The CDR3 DNA is TGTGCCAGCAGCCCTGGGACAGGGAGCTCTAACTATGGCTACACCTTC. Translating gives CASSPGTGSSNYGYTF.

Of note for this clonotype: This may arise from a read error, as a much more abundant clone is one base away. The chain recombines TRBV9 with TRBJ1-4; the D gene is possibly TRBD1 (6 bases). The CDR3 contains 15 residues. The germline gives CDR1 SGDLS, CDR2 YYNGEE. The CDR3 nucleotides read TGTGCCAGCAGCGTAGACGGGGGCCCTAATGGAAAACTGTTTTTT. This translates into CASSVDGGPNGKLFF.

The gene calls are TRBV10-3 and TRBJ2-2; 9 bases align to TRBD1. Germline V gene lookup returns CDR1 ENHRY and CDR2 SYGVKD. V dropped 8 bases and J dropped 3; count of bases not matched to a gene: 4. This CDR3 is 14 amino acids long. The CDR3 sequence: CAIRDRDDTGELFF. The CDR3 DNA sequence: TGTGCCATCCGGGACAGGGATGACACCGGGGAGCTGTTTTTT.

The V call is TRBV5-6, the J call TRBJ1-1; D possibly corresponds to TRBD1 (6 bases). CDR1 and CDR2 from the germline V gene are SGHDT and YYEEEE. Trimming cost V 1 base and J 11 bases, with 15 bases left between them. This CDR3 has 13 amino acids. The CDR3 region is CASSLSPTGGAFF. The CDR3 bases are TGTGCCAGCAGCTTGAGTCCGACAGGCGGGGCTTTCTTT.

This clonotype has a count of ten or more. The rearrangement joins TRBV9 to TRBJ2-7, with TRBD1 as a possible D gene (5 bases). Germline V gives CDR1 SGDLS, CDR2 YYNGEE. V gave up 2 bases and J gave up 5 bases, with 14 bases separating them. The CDR3 has 14 residues. DNA for the CDR3: TGTGCCAGCAGCGTTTGGGGCTCGAAAAACGAGCAGTACTTC. Protein sequence: CASSVWGSKNEQYF.

This clonotype was detected many times. The chain links TRBV5-1 to TRBJ2-7; D is uncertain. Germline CDR1 is SGHRS and CDR2 is YFSETQ. The V gene lost 1 base and the J gene lost 0 bases, with 14 bases spanning the gap. CDR3 length equals 16 residues. Written as DNA, the CDR3 is TGCGCCAGCAGCTTGAAGTCTCGCCTGCGCTCCTACGAGCAGTACTTC. This encodes CASSLKSRLRSYEQYF.

This clonotype occurred a few times. A much larger clone differs by one base, so this may be a read error. This rearrangement joins TRBV5-5 to TRBJ2-5; perhaps D is TRBD1 or TRBD2 (6 bases each). The germline V gene has CDR1 SGHKS and CDR2 YYEKEE (reference sequence). CDR3 length: 16 amino acids. CDR3 DNA sequence: TGTGCCAGCAGCTTGTCTTTGGTTCGGGGGCAAGAGACCCGGTACTTC. Encoded protein: CASSLSLVRGQETRYF.

This clonotype showed up many times. The chain is built from TRBV20-1 and TRBJ1-6; D gene ambiguous. V was clipped by 5 bases and J by 9 bases, with 11 bases between them. The CDR3 covers 12 residues. Germline assignment: CDR1 DFQATT and CDR2 SNEGSKA (reference sequence). CDR3 coding DNA: TGCAGTGCTGGCCCTTCGAGTTCACCCCTCCACTTT. Its translation: CSAGPSSSPLHF.

This clonotype was detected only once. This may be a read error: a much more frequent sequence differs by one nucleotide. The chain is built from TRBV6-1 and TRBJ1-6; D is perhaps TRBD1 (5 bases). From germline, CDR1 is MNHNS and CDR2 SASEGT. Trimming removed 1 base from V and 10 bases from J, with 11 bases in between. CDR3 size: 14 residues. The CDR3 spells CASSEGRGYSPLHF. The CDR3 DNA sequence: TGTGCCAGCAGTGAAGGAAGGGGTTACTCACCCCTCCACTTT.

This clonotype was counted only a few times. The V and J genes are TRBV28 and TRBJ2-6; 7 nucleotides line up with TRBD1. V was pared by 6 bases and J by 4 bases, with 12 bases of the junction left unmatched. There are 17 residues in the CDR3. Germline assignment: CDR1 MDHEN and CDR2 SYDVKM. The DNA of the CDR3 is TGTGCCAGCAGAACAGGGGCCCTTTTGGGCGGGGCCAACGTCCTGACTTTC. This translates into CASRTGALLGGANVLTF.

This clonotype came up a few times. The chain carries TRBV20-1 and TRBJ2-1, with D perhaps matching TRBD1 (8 bases). V dropped 0 bases and J dropped 6 bases, with 18 bases sitting between them. This CDR3 is 16 amino acids long. Germline V gene lookup returns CDR1 DFQATT and CDR2 SNEGSKA (reference sequence). CDR3 DNA: TGCAGTGCTAGAGATTACAGGGGGGGGGCCGTCAATGAGCAGTTCTTC. It specifies CSARDYRGGAVNEQFF.